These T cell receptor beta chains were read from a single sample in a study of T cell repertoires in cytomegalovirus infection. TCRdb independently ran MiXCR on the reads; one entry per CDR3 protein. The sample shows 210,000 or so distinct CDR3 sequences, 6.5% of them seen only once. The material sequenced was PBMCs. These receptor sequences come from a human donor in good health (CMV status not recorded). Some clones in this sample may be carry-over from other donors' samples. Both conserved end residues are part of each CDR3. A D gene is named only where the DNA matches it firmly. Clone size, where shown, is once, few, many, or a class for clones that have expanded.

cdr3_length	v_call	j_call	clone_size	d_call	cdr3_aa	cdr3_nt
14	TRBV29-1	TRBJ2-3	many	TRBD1	CSVRQGIGTDTQYF	TGCAGCGTACGACAGGGAATAGGCACAGATACGCAGTATTTT
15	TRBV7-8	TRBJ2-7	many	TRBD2	CASSSPLAGFYEQYF	TGTGCCAGCAGCTCCCCCCTAGCGGGGTTCTACGAGCAGTACTTC
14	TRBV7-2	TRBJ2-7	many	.	CASSSDTFSYEQYF	TGTGCCAGCAGCTCCGATACTTTCTCCTACGAGCAGTACTTC
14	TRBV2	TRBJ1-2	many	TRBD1	CASSPGTGPLGYTF	TGTGCCAGCAGTCCCGGGACAGGGCCTTTGGGCTACACCTTC
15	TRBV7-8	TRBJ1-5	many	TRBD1	CASSSPGQLNQPQHF	TGTGCCAGCAGCTCCCCGGGACAGTTAAATCAGCCCCAGCATTTT
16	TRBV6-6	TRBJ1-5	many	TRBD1	CASSYRPGQGDGAQHF	TGTGCCAGCAGTTACCGTCCAGGACAGGGAGACGGGGCCCAGCATTTT
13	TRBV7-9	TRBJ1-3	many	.	CASSSNIGDTIYF	TGTGCCAGCAGCTCCAACATAGGGGACACCATATATTTT
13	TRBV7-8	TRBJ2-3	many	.	CASGAGNEDTQYF	TGTGCCAGCGGCGCGGGTAATGAAGATACGCAGTATTTT
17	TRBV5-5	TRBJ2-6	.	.	CASTFRTALSGANVLTF	TGTGCCAGCACCTTTCGGACAGCCCTCTCTGGGGCCAACGTCCTGACTTTC
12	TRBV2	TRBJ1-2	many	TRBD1	CASRPTGQGYTF	TGTGCCAGCAGACCGACAGGGCAAGGCTACACCTTC
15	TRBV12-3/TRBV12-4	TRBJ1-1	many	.	CASRGFGTRDTEAFF	TGTGCCAGCAGGGGATTCGGGACCCGGGACACTGAAGCTTTCTTT
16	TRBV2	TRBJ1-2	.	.	CASSAFASASNYGYTF	TGTGCCAGCAGTGCCTTTGCGTCGGCCTCTAACTATGGCTACACCTTC
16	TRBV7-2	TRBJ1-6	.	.	CASRGTPGGLNSPLHF	TGTGCCAGCCGCGGAACCCCAGGAGGGCTCAATTCACCCCTCCACTTT
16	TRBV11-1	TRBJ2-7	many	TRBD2	CASSLARGGTTYEQYF	TGTGCCAGCAGCTTAGCTCGGGGGGGCACTACCTACGAGCAGTACTTC
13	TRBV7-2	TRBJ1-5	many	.	CASSFGFPQPQHF	TGTGCCAGCAGCTTTGGGTTCCCTCAGCCCCAGCATTTT
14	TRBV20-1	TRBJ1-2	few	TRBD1	CSAVGRDRSYGYTF	TGCAGTGCCGTAGGTCGGGACAGGTCGTATGGCTACACCTTC
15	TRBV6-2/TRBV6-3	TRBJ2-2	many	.	CASKRSAENTGELFF	TGTGCCAGCAAGCGGTCGGCTGAGAACACCGGGGAGCTGTTTTTT
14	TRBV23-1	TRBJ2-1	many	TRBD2	CASSRTSGGPEQFF	TGCGCCAGCAGCAGGACTAGCGGGGGGCCCGAGCAGTTCTTC
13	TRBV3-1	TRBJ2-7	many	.	CASSPGPTYEQYF	TGTGCCAGCAGCCCAGGGCCGACCTACGAGCAGTACTTC
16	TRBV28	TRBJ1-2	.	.	CASSLVTVRPGYGYTF	TGTGCCAGCAGTTTAGTCACAGTGAGACCGGGCTATGGCTACACCTTC
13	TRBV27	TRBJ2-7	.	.	CAASPPGQLEEYF	TGTGCCGCATCCCCCCCTGGACAGCTCGAGGAGTACTTC
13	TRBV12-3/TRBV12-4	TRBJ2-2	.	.	CASRDSDTGELFF	TGTGCCAGCAGGGACAGCGACACCGGGGAGCTGTTTTTT
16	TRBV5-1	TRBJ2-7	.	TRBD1	CASSLGLGQGAYEQYF	TGCGCCAGCAGCTTGGGGTTGGGACAGGGGGCCTACGAGCAGTACTTC
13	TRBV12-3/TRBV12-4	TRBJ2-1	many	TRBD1	CASSGTGRNEQFF	TGTGCCAGCTCTGGGACAGGGAGGAATGAGCAGTTCTTC
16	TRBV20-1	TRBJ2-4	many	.	CSARGGAGLAKNIQYF	TGCAGTGCTAGAGGGGGGGCAGGGTTAGCCAAAAACATTCAGTACTTC